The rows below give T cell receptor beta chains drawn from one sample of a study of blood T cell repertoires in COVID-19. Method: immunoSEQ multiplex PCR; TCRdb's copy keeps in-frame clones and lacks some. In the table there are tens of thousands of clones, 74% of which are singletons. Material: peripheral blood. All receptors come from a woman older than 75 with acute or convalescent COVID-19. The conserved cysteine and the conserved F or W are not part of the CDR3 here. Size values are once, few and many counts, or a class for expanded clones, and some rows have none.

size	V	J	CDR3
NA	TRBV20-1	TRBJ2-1	SASETSSYNEQF
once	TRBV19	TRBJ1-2	ATRTGGSYGYT
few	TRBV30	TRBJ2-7	AWSVRVGLVHEQY
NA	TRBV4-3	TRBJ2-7	ASSRGTGEYEQY
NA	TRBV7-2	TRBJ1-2	ASNPNRGEGYGYT
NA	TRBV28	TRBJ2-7	ASSFSTGTGGNDEQY
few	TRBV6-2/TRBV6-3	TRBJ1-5	ASSLKLGPKSNQPQH
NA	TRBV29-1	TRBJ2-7	SGTGKTSYEQY
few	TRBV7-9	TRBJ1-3	ASSLSLGHGGNTIY
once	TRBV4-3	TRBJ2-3	ASSQDVAGGSTDTQY
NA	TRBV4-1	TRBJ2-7	ASSQGRGAGEQY
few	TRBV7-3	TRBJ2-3	ASSFSGSTDTQY
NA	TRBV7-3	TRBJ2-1	ASSPSGTSGRAEQF
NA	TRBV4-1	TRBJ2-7	ASSQGGAGEYQNYEQY
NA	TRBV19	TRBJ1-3	ASSIMVGGSSGNTIY
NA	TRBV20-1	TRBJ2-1	SSLSYNEQF
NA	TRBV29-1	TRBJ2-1	SVDGVGEVLNEQF
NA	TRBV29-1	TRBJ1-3	SVRQGNTIY
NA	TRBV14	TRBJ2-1	ASSRPGPSVNEQF
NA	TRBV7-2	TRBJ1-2	ASSEPTGDGYT
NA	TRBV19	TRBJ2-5	ASSIRTMYQETQY
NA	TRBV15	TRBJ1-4	ATSQGGESEKLF
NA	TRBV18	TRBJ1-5	ASSPIRQAQPQH
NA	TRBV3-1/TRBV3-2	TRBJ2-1	ASSQGGGLVNEQF
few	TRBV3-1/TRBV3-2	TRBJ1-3	ASSQDLGHRGNTIY
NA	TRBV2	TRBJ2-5	ASSRDRGEETQY
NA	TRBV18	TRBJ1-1	ASSRTGLTEAF
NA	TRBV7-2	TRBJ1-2	ASSLGIRAVYGYT
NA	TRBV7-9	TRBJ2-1	ASSLNRLGGVGDEQF
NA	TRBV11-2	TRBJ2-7	ASSYTTGEYEQY
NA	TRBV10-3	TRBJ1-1	AITPDRDNTEAF
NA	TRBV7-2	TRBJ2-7	ASSPTLDSHYEQY
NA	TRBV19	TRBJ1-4	ASSARTGRINEKLF
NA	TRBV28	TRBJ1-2	ASSPFRPLDTNYGYT
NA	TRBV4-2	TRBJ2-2	ASSQDGLFRGGLAPGELF
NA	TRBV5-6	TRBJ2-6	ASSATGGRAGANVLT
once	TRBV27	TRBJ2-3	ASRGAGLAYTQY
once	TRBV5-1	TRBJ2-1	ASSLVLAAGQYNEQF
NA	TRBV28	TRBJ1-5	ASSPPETNQPQH
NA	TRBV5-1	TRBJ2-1	ASSYRKGVQYNEQF
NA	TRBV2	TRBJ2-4	ASIPPDRNIQY
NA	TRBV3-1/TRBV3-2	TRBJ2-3	ASSLAEDTQY